These T cell receptor beta chains were read from a single sample in a study of CD8 T cells in ankylosing spondylitis. TCRdb re-analysed the 5' RACE reads in MiXCR, keeping a single row per CDR3 protein. The sample has approximately 250,000 distinct CDR3 sequences; 32% are singletons. Sequencing used blood, either unsorted or a sorted T cell fraction (not recorded which). These receptors were collected from a male donor with ankylosing spondylitis or in good health (not recorded which). The CDR3 runs from the conserved cysteine through the conserved F or W. The order of the fields is V gene, clone size, J gene, D gene, CDR3 DNA, CDR3 protein. D genes are given only for firm matches. Size is omitted from some rows. Given values are once, few, many or a class for expanded clones.

V gene: TRBV5-1; clone size: -; J gene: TRBJ2-7; D gene: -; CDR3 DNA: TGCGCCAGCACCACTGGGGGAAAGGTCTACGAGCAGTACTTC; CDR3 protein: CASTTGGKVYEQYF
V gene: TRBV5-1; clone size: -; J gene: TRBJ2-5; D gene: -; CDR3 DNA: TGCGCCAGCAGCTTGTCAGGTTTTCAAGAGACCCAGTACTTC; CDR3 protein: CASSLSGFQETQYF
V gene: TRBV20-1; clone size: -; J gene: TRBJ2-1; D gene: TRBD2; CDR3 DNA: TGCAGTGCTGGGACTAGCGGGGACAATGAGCAGTTCTTC; CDR3 protein: CSAGTSGDNEQFF
V gene: TRBV20-1; clone size: -; J gene: TRBJ2-1; D gene: TRBD2; CDR3 DNA: TGCAGTGCTAGGGCCGGACTAGCGGGGGGATGGGATGAGCAGTTCTTC; CDR3 protein: CSARAGLAGGWDEQFF
V gene: TRBV20-1; clone size: -; J gene: TRBJ2-7; D gene: TRBD2; CDR3 DNA: TGCAGTGCTGGGGGTAGCGGGGCTACCTACGAGCAGTACTTC; CDR3 protein: CSAGGSGATYEQYF
V gene: TRBV6-5; clone size: many; J gene: TRBJ2-7; D gene: TRBD2; CDR3 DNA: TGTGCCAGCAGTTCGGTCGGGGGGACTTACGAGCAGTACTTC; CDR3 protein: CASSSVGGTYEQYF
V gene: TRBV10-1; clone size: -; J gene: TRBJ2-7; D gene: TRBD1; CDR3 DNA: TGCGCCAGCAGTCCGGGACAGGGGAGCTACGAGCAGTACTTC; CDR3 protein: CASSPGQGSYEQYF
V gene: TRBV7-2; clone size: few; J gene: TRBJ1-2; D gene: TRBD1; CDR3 DNA: TGTGCCAGCAGCCTGAATCCGGGGACAGCCAACTATGGCTACACCTTC; CDR3 protein: CASSLNPGTANYGYTF
V gene: TRBV5-6; clone size: few; J gene: TRBJ2-6; D gene: -; CDR3 DNA: TGTGCCAGCAGCTACCAACGAATCTCTGGGGCCAACGTCCTGACTTTC; CDR3 protein: CASSYQRISGANVLTF
V gene: TRBV7-6; clone size: -; J gene: TRBJ2-7; D gene: -; CDR3 DNA: TGTGCCAGCAGCTTGGGTGGTGGGGGGGACACCTACGAGCAGTACTTC; CDR3 protein: CASSLGGGGDTYEQYF
V gene: TRBV7-3; clone size: -; J gene: TRBJ1-4; D gene: TRBD1; CDR3 DNA: TGTGCCAGTGCGACAGGGCCTAATGAAAAACTGTTTTTT; CDR3 protein: CASATGPNEKLFF
V gene: TRBV12-3/TRBV12-4; clone size: many; J gene: TRBJ1-1; D gene: -; CDR3 DNA: TGTGCCAGCAGTTTGGGCAGGGGAACTGAAGCTTTCTTT; CDR3 protein: CASSLGRGTEAFF
V gene: TRBV9; clone size: -; J gene: TRBJ1-2; D gene: -; CDR3 DNA: TGTGCCAGCAGCCCCCGGACGGCCTTTAACTATGGCTACACCTTC; CDR3 protein: CASSPRTAFNYGYTF
V gene: TRBV7-8; clone size: -; J gene: TRBJ2-5; D gene: TRBD2; CDR3 DNA: TGTGCCAGCAGCTTAACTAGCGGGGGGCTCGGTGAGACCCAGTACTTC; CDR3 protein: CASSLTSGGLGETQYF
V gene: TRBV20-1; clone size: -; J gene: TRBJ2-7; D gene: TRBD2; CDR3 DNA: TGCAGTGCTAGAGATATTGGATCTACTAGCGGGGGCGTCTACGAGCAGTACTTC; CDR3 protein: CSARDIGSTSGGVYEQYF
V gene: TRBV4-1; clone size: -; J gene: TRBJ2-7; D gene: -; CDR3 DNA: TGCGCCAGCAGCCAAGGGCGGGGTGGCAGGTCCTTCTACGAGCAGTACTTC; CDR3 protein: CASSQGRGGRSFYEQYF
V gene: TRBV6-5; clone size: few; J gene: TRBJ2-7; D gene: -; CDR3 DNA: TGTGCCAGCAGTACAACCTACGAGCAGTACTTC; CDR3 protein: CASSTTYEQYF
V gene: TRBV18; clone size: few; J gene: TRBJ2-5; D gene: -; CDR3 DNA: TGTGCCAGCTCGCCAACGCCCTGGGGGGAGACCCAGTACTTC; CDR3 protein: CASSPTPWGETQYF
V gene: TRBV12-3/TRBV12-4; clone size: -; J gene: TRBJ2-3; D gene: -; CDR3 DNA: TGTGCCAGCAGTTTAGGAGGGAGGGGGGCCACAGATACGCAGTATTTT; CDR3 protein: CASSLGGRGATDTQYF
V gene: TRBV27; clone size: few; J gene: TRBJ1-2; D gene: -; CDR3 DNA: TGTGCCAGCAGTCAAGGGTCGATCAGGGCGGGCTATGGCTACACCTTC; CDR3 protein: CASSQGSIRAGYGYTF
V gene: TRBV20-1; clone size: few; J gene: TRBJ2-7; D gene: TRBD1; CDR3 DNA: TGCAGTGCTAGAGATCTGGGACAGACCTACGAGCAGTACTTC; CDR3 protein: CSARDLGQTYEQYF
V gene: TRBV5-1; clone size: -; J gene: TRBJ2-3; D gene: TRBD2; CDR3 DNA: TGCGCCAGCAGCAGGGCTAGCGGGGGCGATACGCAGTATTTT; CDR3 protein: CASSRASGGDTQYF